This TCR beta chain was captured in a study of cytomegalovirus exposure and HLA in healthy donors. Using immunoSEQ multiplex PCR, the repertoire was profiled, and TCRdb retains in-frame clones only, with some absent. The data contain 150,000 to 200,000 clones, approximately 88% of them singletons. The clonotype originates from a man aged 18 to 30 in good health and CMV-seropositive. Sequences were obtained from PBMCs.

CDR3 bases: TGCAGCGTGCGGGGGAGCCGCGATGAAAAACTGTTTTTT. Translation: CSVRGSRDEKLFF. J is TRBJ1-4 and V is TRBV29-1; D is perhaps TRBD1 (5 bases). The CDR3 spans 13 residues. The V gene lost 6 bases and the J gene lost 6 bases, with 14 bases spanning the gap. Germline V gene lookup returns CDR1 SQVTM and CDR2 ANQGSEA.